This T cell receptor (beta chain) was sequenced in a study of control samples from healthy donors and cancer patients. Sequencing was performed with immunoSEQ multiplex PCR; in TCRdb, only in-frame clones are kept and a portion is missing. The sample includes about 120,000 clones, 85% to 95% of them seen just once. Germline CDR1 SNHLY, CDR2 FYNNEI. The CDR3 is made up of 15 amino acids. V gave up 11 bases and J gave up 3 bases, with 21 bases separating them. This TCR came from a man older than 75 with head and neck cancer. The sequenced sample was PBMCs. This rearrangement joins TRBV2 to TRBJ2-3, with D unresolved. CDR3 residues: CARQTPRGRTDTQYF. CDR3 DNA sequence: TGTGCCCGCCAGACCCCCCGTGGTAGGACAGATACGCAGTATTTT. Full variable domain (rest looked up from reference TRBV2 and TRBJ2-3): EPEVTQTPSHQVTQMGQEVILRCVPISNHLYFYWYRQILGQKVEFLVSFYNNEISEKSEIFDDQFSVERPDGSNFTLKIRSTKLEDSAMYFCARQTPRGRTDTQYFGPGTRLTVL.